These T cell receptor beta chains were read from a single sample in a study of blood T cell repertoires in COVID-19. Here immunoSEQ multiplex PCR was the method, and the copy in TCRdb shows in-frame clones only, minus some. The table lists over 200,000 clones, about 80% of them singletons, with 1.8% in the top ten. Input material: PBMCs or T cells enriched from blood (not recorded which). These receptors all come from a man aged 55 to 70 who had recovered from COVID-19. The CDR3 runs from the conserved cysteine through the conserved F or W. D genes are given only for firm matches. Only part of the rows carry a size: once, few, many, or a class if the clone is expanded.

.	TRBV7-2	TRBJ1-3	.	CASSRGGISGNTIYF	TGTGCCAGCAGCCGGGGGGGTATCTCTGGAAACACCATATATTTT
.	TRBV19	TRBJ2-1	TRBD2	CASSMRALAGGINEQFF	TGTGCCAGTAGTATGAGGGCACTAGCGGGGGGGATCAATGAGCAGTTCTTC
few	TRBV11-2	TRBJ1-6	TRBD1	CASSLWGQVNSPLHF	TGTGCCAGCAGCTTATGGGGACAGGTTAATTCACCCCTCCACTTT
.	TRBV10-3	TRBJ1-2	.	CAIRVSADGYTF	TGTGCCATCAGGGTTTCAGCGGATGGCTACACCTTC
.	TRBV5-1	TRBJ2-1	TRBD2	CASSAGTSGGDLTYNEQFF	TGCGCCAGCAGCGCCGGGACTAGCGGGGGAGATCTAACCTACAATGAGCAGTTCTTC
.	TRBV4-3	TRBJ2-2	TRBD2	CASSQDFLAGGTANTGELFF	TGCGCCAGCAGCCAAGATTTTCTAGCGGGGGGGACCGCGAACACCGGGGAGCTGTTTTTT
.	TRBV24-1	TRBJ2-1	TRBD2	CATSPSLAGGYNEQFF	TGTGCCACCAGCCCCTCTCTGGCGGGGGGCTACAATGAGCAGTTCTTC
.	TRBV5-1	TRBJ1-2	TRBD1	CASGGTGLFDGYTF	TGCGCCAGCGGTGGGACAGGGCTTTTCGATGGCTACACCTTC
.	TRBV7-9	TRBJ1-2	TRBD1	CASSFSQGNYGYTF	TGTGCCAGCAGCTTCTCACAGGGGAACTATGGCTACACCTTC
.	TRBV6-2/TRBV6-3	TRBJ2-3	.	CASSYELHTDTQYF	TGTGCCAGCAGTTACGAACTTCACACAGATACGCAGTATTTT
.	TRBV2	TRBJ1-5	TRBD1	CASRGTASNQPQHF	TGTGCCAGCAGGGGGACAGCGAGCAATCAGCCCCAGCATTTT
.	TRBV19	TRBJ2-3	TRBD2	CASSIWQTSGGDTQYF	TGTGCCAGTAGTATATGGCAGACTAGCGGGGGAGATACGCAGTATTTT
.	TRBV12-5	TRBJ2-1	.	CASGLWAGAGQFF	TGTGCTAGTGGTTTGTGGGCGGGGGCAGGGCAGTTCTTC
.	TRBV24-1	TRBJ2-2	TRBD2	CATSDPLRGGFGTGELFF	TGTGCCACCAGTGATCCGCTAAGGGGAGGGTTCGGCACCGGGGAGCTGTTTTTT
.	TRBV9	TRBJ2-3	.	CASSMSGSTDTQYF	TGTGCCAGCAGCATGAGCGGGAGCACAGATACGCAGTATTTT
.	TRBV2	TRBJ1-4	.	CASSEALLGTEKLFF	TGTGCCAGCAGTGAAGCGCTTCTAGGGACAGAAAAACTGTTTTTT
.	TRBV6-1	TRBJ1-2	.	CASSEIGDYGYTF	TGTGCCAGCAGTGAGATCGGAGACTATGGCTACACCTTC
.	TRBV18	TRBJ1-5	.	CASSPLPGSNQPQHF	TGTGCCAGCTCACCATTGCCAGGGAGCAATCAGCCCCAGCATTTT
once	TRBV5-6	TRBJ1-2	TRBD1	CASSADRWGYGYTF	TGTGCCAGCAGCGCGGACAGGTGGGGCTATGGCTACACCTTC
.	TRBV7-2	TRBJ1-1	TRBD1	CASSKGQGLGEAFF	TGTGCCAGCAGCAAGGGACAGGGGCTGGGTGAAGCTTTCTTT
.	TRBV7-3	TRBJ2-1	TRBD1	CASSPTLGQGYNEQFF	TGTGCCAGCAGCCCAACTCTGGGACAGGGATACAATGAGCAGTTCTTC
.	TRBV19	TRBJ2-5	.	CASSSTRFRETQYF	TGTGCCAGTAGTTCGACTAGATTCCGCGAGACCCAGTACTTC
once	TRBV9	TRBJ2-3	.	CASSYSPTLDTQYF	TGTGCCAGCAGCTACTCTCCTACGTTGGATACGCAGTATTTT
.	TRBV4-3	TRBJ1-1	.	CASSPRVGGKVAEAFF	TGCGCCAGCAGCCCTCGGGTTGGGGGGAAGGTCGCTGAAGCTTTCTTT
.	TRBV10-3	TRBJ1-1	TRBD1	CATWTGAAEAFF	TGTGCCACCTGGACAGGAGCGGCTGAAGCTTTCTTT
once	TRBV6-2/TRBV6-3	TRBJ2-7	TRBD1	CASRPGQGVYEQYF	TGTGCCAGCAGGCCTGGACAGGGAGTTTACGAGCAGTACTTC
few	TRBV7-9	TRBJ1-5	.	CATPREPGQPQHF	TGTGCCACACCCCGGGAACCAGGACAGCCCCAGCATTTT
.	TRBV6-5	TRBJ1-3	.	CASSYSITDSGNTIYF	TGTGCCAGCAGTTACTCGATAACAGATTCTGGAAACACCATATATTTT
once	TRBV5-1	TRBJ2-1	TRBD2	CASSSSGGAYNEQFF	TGCGCCAGCAGCTCTAGCGGGGGAGCCTACAATGAGCAGTTCTTC
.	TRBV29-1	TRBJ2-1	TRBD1	CSVITGTAYNEQFF	TGCAGCGTCATTACCGGGACAGCCTACAATGAGCAGTTCTTC
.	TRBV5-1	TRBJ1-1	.	CASSLAAGYDTEAFF	TGCGCCAGCAGCTTGGCTGCAGGGTATGACACTGAAGCTTTCTTT
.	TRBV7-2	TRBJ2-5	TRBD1	CASSPGTGRGETQYF	TGTGCCAGCAGCCCCGGGACAGGGAGAGGCGAGACCCAGTACTTC
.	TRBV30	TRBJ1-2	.	CAWSVGLLSSRVYGYTF	TGTGCCTGGAGTGTCGGACTCTTGAGCTCTCGGGTCTATGGCTACACCTTC
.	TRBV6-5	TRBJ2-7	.	CASSLQGYEQYF	TGTGCCAGCAGTTTGCAGGGTTACGAGCAGTACTTC
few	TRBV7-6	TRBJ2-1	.	CASSLEVAREQFF	TGTGCCAGCAGCTTAGAAGTAGCGAGGGAGCAGTTCTTC
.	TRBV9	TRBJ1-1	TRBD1	CASSPNRGGNTEAFF	TGTGCCAGCAGTCCTAACAGGGGCGGGAACACTGAAGCTTTCTTT
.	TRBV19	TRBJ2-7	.	CATRGGPRYEQYF	TGTGCCACCCGGGGAGGTCCCCGGTACGAGCAGTACTTC
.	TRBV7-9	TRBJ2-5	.	CASSPSDQAQYF	TGTGCCAGCAGCCCTAGCGATCAGGCCCAGTACTTC
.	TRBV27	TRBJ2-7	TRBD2	CASSLARLAGNYEQYF	TGTGCCAGCAGTTTAGCGAGACTAGCGGGGAACTACGAGCAGTACTTC
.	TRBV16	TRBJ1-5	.	CASSQSGVNQPQHF	TGTGCCAGCAGCCAATCCGGGGTCAATCAGCCCCAGCATTTT
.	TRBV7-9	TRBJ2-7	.	CASSLDLTPYEQYF	TGTGCCAGCAGCTTAGATTTGACACCGTACGAGCAGTACTTC
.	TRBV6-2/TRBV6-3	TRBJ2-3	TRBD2	CASSRGGLAAADTQYF	TGTGCCAGCAGTCGCGGCGGACTAGCGGCTGCAGATACGCAGTATTTT
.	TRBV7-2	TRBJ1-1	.	CASSLLRVTEAFF	TGTGCCAGCAGCTTACTGCGGGTCACTGAAGCTTTCTTT
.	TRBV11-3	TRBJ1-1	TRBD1	CASSPRQGVSEAFF	TGTGCCAGCAGCCCGAGACAGGGGGTCTCTGAAGCTTTCTTT
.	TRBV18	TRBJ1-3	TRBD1	CASSPGTGTGNTIYF	TGTGCCAGCTCACCTGGGACAGGGACTGGAAACACCATATATTTT
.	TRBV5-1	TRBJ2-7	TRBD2	CASSSGTSGAYEQYF	TGCGCCAGCAGCTCGGGGACTAGCGGGGCCTACGAGCAGTACTTC
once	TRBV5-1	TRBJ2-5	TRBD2	CASSRQLAGDRETQYF	TGCGCCAGCAGCCGACAACTAGCGGGGGATAGAGAGACCCAGTACTTC
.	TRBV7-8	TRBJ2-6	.	CASSLGHSGANVLTF	TGTGCCAGCAGCTTAGGACACTCTGGGGCCAACGTCCTGACTTTC
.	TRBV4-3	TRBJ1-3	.	CASSQVFRGGTRRLNTIYF	TGCGCCAGCAGCCAAGTTTTTCGGGGAGGGACACGGAGGTTAAACACCATATATTTT
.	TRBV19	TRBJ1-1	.	CASSIGGGRLEAFF	TGTGCCAGTAGTATAGGGGGAGGACGACTAGAAGCTTTCTTT
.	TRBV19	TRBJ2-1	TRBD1	CASSTPGQGARNEQFF	TGTGCCAGTAGTACCCCGGGACAGGGGGCGAGGAATGAGCAGTTCTTC
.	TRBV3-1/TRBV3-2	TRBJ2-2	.	CASSQAQANTGELFF	TGTGCCAGCAGCCAAGCGCAGGCCAACACCGGGGAGCTGTTTTTT
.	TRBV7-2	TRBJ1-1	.	CASSLERDTEAFF	TGTGCCAGCAGCTTAGAACGGGACACTGAAGCTTTCTTT
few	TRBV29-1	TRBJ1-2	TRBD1	CSVKGTGDGYTF	TGCAGCGTTAAGGGGACAGGGGATGGCTACACCTTC
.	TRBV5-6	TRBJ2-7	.	CASSPAGRYEQYF	TGTGCCAGCAGCCCGGCGGGTAGGTACGAGCAGTACTTC
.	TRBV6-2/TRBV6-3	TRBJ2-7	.	CASSSRVYEQYF	TGTGCCAGCAGTTCCAGGGTCTACGAGCAGTACTTC
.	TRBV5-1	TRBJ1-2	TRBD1	CASSLGPAQGSSGYGYTF	TGCGCCAGCAGCTTGGGGCCGGCACAGGGGTCCTCGGGCTATGGCTACACCTTC